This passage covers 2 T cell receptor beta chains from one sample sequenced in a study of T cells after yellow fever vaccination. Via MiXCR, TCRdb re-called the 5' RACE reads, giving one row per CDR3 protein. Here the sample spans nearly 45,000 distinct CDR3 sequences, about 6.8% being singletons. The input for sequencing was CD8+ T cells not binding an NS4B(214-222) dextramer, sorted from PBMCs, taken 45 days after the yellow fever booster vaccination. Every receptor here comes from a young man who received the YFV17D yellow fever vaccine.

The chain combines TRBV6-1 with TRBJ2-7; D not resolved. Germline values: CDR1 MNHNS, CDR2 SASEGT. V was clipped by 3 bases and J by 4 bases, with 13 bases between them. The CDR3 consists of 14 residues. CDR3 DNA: TGTGCCAGCAGTGATGGGCACCTCGGGTACGAGCAGTACTTC. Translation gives CASSDGHLGYEQYF.

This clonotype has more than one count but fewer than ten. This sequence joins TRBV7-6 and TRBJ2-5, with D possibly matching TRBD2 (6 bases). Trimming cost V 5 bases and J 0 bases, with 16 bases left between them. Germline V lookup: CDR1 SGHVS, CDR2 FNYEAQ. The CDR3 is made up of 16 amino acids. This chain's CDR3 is CASSPLASDYQETQYF. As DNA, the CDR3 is TGTGCCAGCAGCCCCCTGGCTAGCGACTACCAAGAGACCCAGTACTTC.